This entry features one T cell receptor beta chain sequence. As processed by the authors: Amplification with reference gene primers provided the estimates of nucleated cell counts. Data came from immunoSEQ multiplex PCR; TCRdb stores just in-frame clones and leaves some out. The V and J calls and clone size come from that table; D and trimming were worked out from the DNA. The sample shows 250,000 to 300,000 clones, 88% of them seen only once. This sample is drawn from a study of blood T cell repertoires in COVID-19. Study summary: Spain, Italy and the United States supplied samples that represented acute and convalescent COVID-19. PBMCs, B-cell-depleted T cells, or T cells provided the cDNA or gDNA that made up the material.

CDR1 and CDR2 from the germline V gene are LGHDT and YNNKEL (reference sequence). Trimming took off 4 bases at V and 2 bases at J, with 12 bases between the two ends. The CDR3 contains 15 residues. The V and J genes are TRBV3-1 (or the pseudogene TRBV3-2) and TRBJ2-4, with unresolved D. This TCR derives from a woman aged 40 to 50 who had recovered from COVID-19. Material: peripheral blood. In DNA, the CDR3 is TGTGCCAGCAGCCCGAGGTTGACCCCCAAAAACATTCAGTACTTC. Protein: CASSPRLTPKNIQYF.